The source of this T cell receptor (beta chain) is a study of human T cells and chemical hapten exposure. Via MiXCR, TCRdb re-called the RACE reads, giving one row per CDR3 protein. The table records 95,000 to 130,000 distinct CDR3 sequences, 12% of them present only once. Concerning this clonotype: Its antigen is as yet unknown.

Study-level results: The donor cohort had alopecia, so its immune response may not match that of healthy people.

The time point denotes: patch test 1, 2 weeks after DPC sensitization. Specified treatment: therapeutic diphenylcyclopropenone sensitization with weekly scalp DPC. J gave up 3 bases and V 0 bases, and 8 bases lay outside the gene matches. Germline values: CDR1 MNHEY, CDR2 SVGEGT. This CDR3 comprises 17 residues. This material consisted of whole blood, taken in connection with sensitization to the hapten diphenylcyclopropenone (DPC). This chain connects TRBV6-2 or TRBV6-3 to TRBJ2-1; 7 bases match TRBD2. The TCR comes from a woman between 50 and 59 years old with alopecia areata. Some clones in this sample may be carry-over from other donors' samples. The CDR3 region is CASSYSPLGGIYNEQFF. The CDR3 DNA sequence: TGTGCCAGCAGTTACTCCCCCCTGGGGGGGATCTACAATGAGCAGTTCTTC.